This is a list of T cell receptor beta chains from one sample in a study of shared clonotypes between healthy human individuals. The table came from immunoSEQ multiplex PCR; TCRdb's copy has only in-frame clones and leaves some out. There are 1.4 million or so clones in the sample; less than 99% occur only once, and 0.36% lies in the top ten. The source material was naive CD4+ T cells sorted from blood. The receptors originated from a man aged 25 to 45 in good health. The CDR3 runs from the conserved cysteine through the conserved F or W. The D gene is left open where the match is weak. Part of the rows lack a size; the others show once, few, many or a class for expanded clones.

size	D	V	J	CDR3	DNA
-	TRBD1	TRBV5-4	TRBJ1-2	CASSRDRDYGYTF	TGTGCCAGCAGCCGGGACAGGGACTATGGCTACACCTTC
-	TRBD1	TRBV28	TRBJ1-2	CASSLKFDRGVYGYTF	TGTGCCAGCAGCCTCAAATTCGACAGGGGGGTATATGGCTACACCTTC
few	-	TRBV18	TRBJ2-7	CASSPGLDEQYF	TGTGCCAGCTCACCAGGGTTAGACGAGCAGTACTTC
-	TRBD2	TRBV7-6	TRBJ2-2	CASSLSSGVNTGELFF	TGTGCCAGCAGCTTATCTAGCGGGGTGAACACCGGGGAGCTGTTTTTT
-	TRBD1	TRBV27	TRBJ2-7	CASSLYRGTGAYEQYF	TGTGCCAGCAGTTTATACCGCGGGACAGGGGCCTACGAGCAGTACTTC
-	-	TRBV10-2	TRBJ2-7	CASSGAKGEQYF	TGCGCCAGCTCCGGGGCCAAGGGCGAGCAGTACTTC
-	-	TRBV27	TRBJ2-7	CASSLYGEQYF	TGTGCCAGCAGTTTGTACGGCGAGCAGTACTTC
-	-	TRBV29-1	TRBJ2-7	CSVGQAIPSEQYF	TGCAGCGTTGGACAGGCTATTCCATCGGAGCAGTACTTC
-	TRBD2	TRBV11-2	TRBJ2-4	CASSLALAGGLNAKNIQYF	TGTGCCAGCAGCTTAGCTCTAGCGGGAGGACTAAATGCCAAAAACATTCAGTACTTC
-	-	TRBV28	TRBJ1-5	CASREMAGRSQPQHF	TGTGCCAGCAGAGAGATGGCAGGTCGTAGTCAGCCCCAGCATTTT
-	-	TRBV29-1	TRBJ2-7	CSVEDPPGGNIEQYF	TGCAGCGTTGAAGATCCTCCGGGTGGAAATATCGAGCAGTACTTC
-	-	TRBV19	TRBJ1-5	CASSIQGSNSNQPQHF	TGTGCCAGTAGTATACAGGGATCCAATAGCAATCAGCCCCAGCATTTT
-	-	TRBV10-3	TRBJ1-4	CATQGPPNEKLFF	TGTGCCACCCAGGGACCGCCTAATGAAAAACTGTTTTTT
once	-	TRBV5-1	TRBJ2-5	CASSLGWGETQYF	TGCGCCAGCAGCTTGGGGTGGGGAGAGACCCAGTACTTC
-	-	TRBV5-1	TRBJ2-1	CASSLAGASIVASYNEQFF	TGCGCCAGCAGCTTGGCGGGAGCCAGCATAGTTGCCTCCTACAATGAGCAGTTCTTC
-	TRBD1	TRBV30	TRBJ1-4	CAWSEGQGGEKLFF	TGTGCCTGGAGCGAGGGACAGGGCGGTGAAAAACTGTTTTTT
-	TRBD1	TRBV5-1	TRBJ1-2	CASSLASKQEGQGLYGYTF	TGCGCCAGCAGCTTGGCATCAAAACAAGAGGGACAGGGCCTATATGGCTACACCTTC
-	-	TRBV18	TRBJ2-7	CASSPRDEQYF	TGTGCCAGCTCACCGAGGGACGAGCAGTACTTC
-	-	TRBV10-3	TRBJ2-7	CAISTSGPRPSYEQYF	TGTGCCATCAGTACCTCCGGGCCAAGGCCCTCCTACGAGCAGTACTTC
-	-	TRBV12-5	TRBJ2-1	CASGLSTYNEQFF	TGTGCTAGTGGTTTGTCCACCTACAATGAGCAGTTCTTC
-	-	TRBV7-6	TRBJ2-2	CASSIRLTGELFF	TGTGCCAGCAGCATTAGACTAACCGGGGAGCTGTTTTTT
-	-	TRBV27	TRBJ2-7	CASSITGVYEQYF	TGTGCCAGCAGTATAACAGGAGTATACGAGCAGTACTTC
-	-	TRBV4-1	TRBJ1-1	CASSQVRRVAEAFF	TGCGCCAGCAGCCAGGTCCGCCGGGTAGCTGAAGCTTTCTTT
-	-	TRBV12-5	TRBJ2-5	CASGLGVQETQYF	TGTGCTAGTGGTTTGGGCGTTCAAGAGACCCAGTACTTC
-	-	TRBV7-3	TRBJ2-7	CASSAVPQSEQYF	TGTGCCAGCAGCGCGGTGCCGCAGAGCGAGCAGTACTTC
-	-	TRBV5-1	TRBJ2-7	CASSFDGPPGHEQYF	TGCGCCAGCAGCTTTGATGGACCTCCGGGACACGAGCAGTACTTC
once	TRBD1	TRBV29-1	TRBJ2-5	CSALDTGGEETQYF	TGCAGCGCGTTGGATACAGGGGGCGAGGAGACCCAGTACTTC
-	TRBD2	TRBV11-2	TRBJ2-2	CASRTGLAGVGAGELFF	TGTGCCAGCCGTACGGGACTAGCGGGAGTAGGAGCCGGGGAGCTGTTTTTT
-	-	TRBV15	TRBJ1-1	CATSRAGENTEAFF	TGTGCCACCAGCAGAGCAGGGGAGAACACTGAAGCTTTCTTT
-	TRBD2	TRBV7-6	TRBJ2-1	CASSPWLAGAAVNEQFF	TGTGCCAGCAGCCCATGGCTAGCGGGAGCGGCAGTGAATGAGCAGTTCTTC
-	-	TRBV4-1	TRBJ2-1	CASSQKGDNEQFF	TGCGCCAGCAGCCAAAAAGGGGACAATGAGCAGTTCTTC
-	-	TRBV25-1	TRBJ1-2	CASSVKGSPYGYTF	TGTGCCAGCAGTGTCAAGGGATCCCCATATGGCTACACCTTC
-	-	TRBV9	TRBJ2-1	CASSVGLASNNEQFF	TGTGCCAGCAGCGTAGGACTGGCAAGTAACAATGAGCAGTTCTTC
-	TRBD1	TRBV11-2	TRBJ2-3	CASSPGTGRTDTQYF	TGTGCCAGCAGCCCGGGGACAGGGCGCACAGATACGCAGTATTTT
-	-	TRBV9	TRBJ2-7	CASSFRGVGHEQYF	TGTGCCAGCAGTTTCAGGGGGGTCGGCCACGAGCAGTACTTC
-	-	TRBV9	TRBJ2-2	CASSMTTANTGELFF	TGTGCCAGCAGTATGACAACCGCGAACACCGGGGAGCTGTTTTTT
-	TRBD2	TRBV7-2	TRBJ2-7	CASSQTSGNSYEQYF	TGTGCCAGCAGCCAGACTAGCGGGAACTCCTACGAGCAGTACTTC
-	TRBD1	TRBV19	TRBJ1-5	CASSITGGNQPQHF	TGTGCCAGTAGTATAACAGGGGGCAATCAGCCCCAGCATTTT
-	TRBD1	TRBV7-9	TRBJ1-5	CASSSTGGMNQPQHF	TGTGCCAGCAGCTCGACAGGGGGCATGAATCAGCCCCAGCATTTT
-	-	TRBV27	TRBJ2-7	CASSLRDSYEQYF	TGTGCCAGCAGTCTAAGGGACTCCTACGAGCAGTACTTC
-	-	TRBV11-2	TRBJ2-7	CASSLPGGAGQYF	TGTGCCAGCAGCTTGCCCGGCGGCGCGGGTCAGTACTTC
-	TRBD1	TRBV29-1	TRBJ1-3	CSAGQASSGNTIYF	TGCAGCGCCGGACAGGCGAGTTCTGGAAACACCATATATTTT